A selection of T cell receptor beta chains follows, all from one sample in a study of T cells in tumors after PD-1 blockade. Data came from immunoSEQ multiplex PCR; TCRdb stores just in-frame clones and leaves some out. The sample yields more than 40,000 clones, approximately 84% seen once. The material sequenced was PBMCs, taken before anti-PD-1 treatment. The receptors come from a human donor with basal cell carcinoma. The CDR3 runs from the conserved cysteine through the conserved F or W. D genes are given only for firm matches. Size is omitted from some rows. Given values are once, few, many or a class for expanded clones.

J,D,size,V,CDR3,DNA
TRBJ2-1,TRBD2,once,TRBV30,CAWTLTGTSGTSTNEQFF,TGTGCCTGGACCCTAACCGGGACTAGCGGGACCTCCACCAATGAGCAGTTCTTC
TRBJ2-7,.,.,TRBV5-1,CASSLRDAEQYF,TGCGCCAGCAGCTTGAGGGATGCCGAGCAGTACTTC
TRBJ2-7,.,few,TRBV6-5,CASKKWYEQYF,TGTGCCAGCAAAAAGTGGTACGAGCAGTACTTC
TRBJ1-6,.,few,TRBV27,CASSSYGGAGSPLHF,TGTGCCAGCAGTTCTTACGGGGGGGCTGGTTCACCCCTCCACTTT
TRBJ1-4,.,.,TRBV5-5,CASSLWTRGQLMKNCFF,.
TRBJ2-1,.,.,TRBV5-4,CASSYDSTNEQFF,TGTGCCAGCAGCTACGACAGTACCAATGAGCAGTTCTTC
TRBJ2-1,.,.,TRBV15,CATSTVNEQFF,TGTGCCACCAGCACGGTTAATGAGCAGTTCTTC
TRBJ2-6,.,.,TRBV5-6,CASSPRVGVSGANVLTF,TGTGCCAGCAGCCCCCGGGTGGGGGTATCTGGGGCCAACGTCCTGACTTTC
TRBJ2-7,TRBD1,few,TRBV10-2,CASRGTATYEQYF,TGCGCCAGCAGAGGGACAGCTACCTACGAGCAGTACTTC
TRBJ2-5,TRBD1,.,TRBV6-4,CAGRTGVRQETQYF,TGTGCCGGAAGGACAGGGGTACGGCAAGAGACCCAGTACTTC
TRBJ1-2,TRBD1,.,TRBV6-5,CASTVDRGSSYGYTF,TGTGCCAGCACGGTGGACAGGGGATCTTCCTATGGCTACACCTTC
TRBJ1-6,TRBD1,.,TRBV2,CASIRSGTDNSPLHF,TGTGCCAGCATTCGTTCCGGGACAGATAATTCACCCCTCCACTTT
TRBJ2-3,TRBD1,.,TRBV5-3,CARSHRTGPSTDTQYF,TGTGCCAGAAGCCATAGGACAGGCCCTAGCACAGATACGCAGTATTTT
TRBJ1-2,TRBD1,once,TRBV30,CAWSKGQGTRYTF,TGTGCCTGGAGTAAGGGACAGGGGACTCGCTACACCTTC
TRBJ2-2,.,.,TRBV5-1,CASGGEAYYTGELFF,TGCGCCAGCGGGGGAGAGGCTTATTACACCGGGGAGCTGTTTTTT
TRBJ1-5,.,.,TRBV27,CASSLTGDQPQHF,TGTGCCAGCAGTCTGACAGGTGATCAGCCCCAGCATTTT
TRBJ1-1,.,.,TRBV19,CATKRGMNTEAFF,TGTGCCACCAAACGGGGAATGAACACTGAAGCTTTCTTT
TRBJ1-6,TRBD1,.,TRBV19,CASTPGQGRSPLHF,TGTGCCAGTACCCCGGGACAGGGTCGTTCACCCCTCCACTTT
TRBJ1-3,TRBD1,.,TRBV5-1,CASSSWTGTFSGNTIYF,TGCGCCAGCAGCTCTTGGACAGGGACGTTCTCTGGAAACACCATATATTTT
TRBJ2-3,TRBD1,once,TRBV19,CASSKGQGARDTQYF,TGTGCCAGTAGTAAGGGACAGGGAGCGCGAGATACGCAGTATTTT
TRBJ2-2,TRBD2,.,TRBV7-2,CASSLERAGGNTGELFF,TGTGCCAGCAGCTTAGAGCGGGCGGGGGGAAACACCGGGGAGCTGTTTTTT
TRBJ1-5,TRBD1,.,TRBV6-1,CASSAGDRGLYSNQPQHF,TGTGCCAGCAGTGCGGGGGACAGGGGCCTATATAGCAATCAGCCCCAGCATTTT
TRBJ2-1,TRBD1,.,TRBV7-2,CASSSDRGSYNEQFF,TGTGCCAGCAGCTCCGACAGGGGGAGTTACAATGAGCAGTTCTTC
TRBJ1-2,.,.,TRBV30,CASDGGRGGYTF,TGTGCCTCGGACGGAGGACGGGGTGGCTACACCTTC
TRBJ1-2,TRBD1,.,TRBV7-9,CASSPRDRGRDGYTF,TGTGCCAGCAGCCCCCGGGACAGGGGGCGCGATGGCTACACCTTC
TRBJ1-5,TRBD1,.,TRBV19,CASSIMPRGGNQPQHF,TGTGCCAGTAGTATCATGCCCAGGGGGGGCAATCAGCCCCAGCATTTT
TRBJ1-1,.,.,TRBV5-1,CASSPGGQRVNTEAFF,TGCGCCAGCAGCCCGGGAGGCCAACGCGTGAACACTGAAGCTTTCTTT
TRBJ1-1,TRBD1,.,TRBV7-9,CASSLTPGQGFFTEAFF,TGTGCCAGCAGCTTAACTCCGGGACAGGGCTTTTTCACTGAAGCTTTCTTT
TRBJ1-2,TRBD1,.,TRBV4-1,CASSQLLGTDYGYTF,TGCGCCAGCAGCCAACTCCTCGGGACAGATTATGGCTACACCTTC
TRBJ1-1,.,.,TRBV7-8,CASSLSRGFSRNTEAFF,TGTGCCAGCAGCTTAAGTCGCGGATTCTCTAGGAACACTGAAGCTTTCTTT
TRBJ2-2,TRBD1,.,TRBV6-6,CATLSGTVSTGELFF,TGTGCCACCCTCTCCGGGACAGTTTCCACCGGGGAGCTGTTTTTT
TRBJ2-1,.,.,TRBV19,CASRSGSYNEQFF,TGTGCCAGTCGTAGCGGCTCCTACAATGAGCAGTTCTTC
TRBJ2-7,.,.,TRBV15,CATSRDIAGSYEQYF,TGTGCCACCAGCAGAGATATTGCGGGCTCCTACGAGCAGTACTTC
TRBJ2-3,.,.,TRBV7-9,CASSLESGLDTDTQYF,TGTGCCAGCAGCTTAGAATCGGGCCTGGACACAGATACGCAGTATTTT
TRBJ2-1,TRBD2,once,TRBV3-1/TRBV3-2,CASSQDRRLAEDEQFF,TGTGCCAGCAGCCAAGACCGGAGACTAGCGGAGGATGAGCAGTTCTTC
TRBJ1-1,.,.,TRBV7-9,CASSLAQQGHTEAFF,TGTGCCAGCAGCTTAGCCCAGCAGGGGCACACTGAAGCTTTCTTT
TRBJ2-6,.,once,TRBV7-2,CASSLEGTGANVLTF,TGTGCCAGCAGCTTAGAAGGGACCGGGGCCAACGTCCTGACTTTC
TRBJ1-5,TRBD1,.,TRBV16,CASSLDREGSNQPQHF,TGTGCCAGCAGCCTGGACAGGGAAGGCAGCAATCAGCCCCAGCATTTT
TRBJ1-5,.,.,TRBV6-6,CASSYVGLDQPQHF,TGTGCCAGCAGTTACGTGGGATTGGATCAGCCCCAGCATTTT
TRBJ2-7,.,.,TRBV5-6,CASSLIRGGYEQYF,TGTGCCAGCAGCCTTATAAGGGGGGGCTACGAGCAGTACTTC
TRBJ2-1,TRBD1,.,TRBV27,CASSPRDRVTYNEQFF,TGTGCCAGCAGTCCCAGGGACAGAGTTACCTACAATGAGCAGTTCTTC
TRBJ2-7,.,.,TRBV3-1/TRBV3-2,CASGSLTSYEQYF,TGTGCCAGCGGATCCCTAACCTCCTACGAGCAGTACTTC
TRBJ2-7,TRBD1,.,TRBV7-9,CASSFRTGGEQYF,TGTGCCAGCAGCTTTCGGACAGGGGGCGAGCAGTACTTC
TRBJ2-1,TRBD2,.,TRBV6-1,CASSDLGGANLDEQFF,TGTGCCAGCAGTGACCTCGGGGGGGCGAATCTCGATGAGCAGTTCTTC
TRBJ2-1,TRBD2,.,TRBV7-6,CASSLELAGSSSYNEQFF,TGTGCCAGCAGCTTAGAACTAGCGGGGTCAAGCTCCTACAATGAGCAGTTCTTC
TRBJ2-7,.,few,TRBV6-5,CASSSGLLSEQYF,TGTGCCAGCAGTTCCGGGCTCCTGAGCGAGCAGTACTTC
TRBJ1-1,TRBD1,.,TRBV6-5,CASSRTGGTEAFF,TGTGCCAGCAGCCGGACAGGGGGCACTGAAGCTTTCTTT
TRBJ2-7,TRBD2,.,TRBV6-5,CASSYQGGGAYEQYF,TGTGCCAGCAGTTACCAAGGCGGGGGTGCCTACGAGCAGTACTTC
TRBJ2-1,TRBD2,.,TRBV7-9,CASSLKRGGENEQFF,TGTGCCAGCAGCTTAAAACGGGGGGGCGAGAATGAGCAGTTCTTC
TRBJ2-3,.,.,TRBV24-1,CATSYADTQYF,TGTGCCACCAGTTATGCAGATACGCAGTATTTT
TRBJ1-2,.,.,TRBV6-1,CASSEGDYGYTF,TGTGCCAGCAGTGAAGGGGATTATGGCTACACCTTC
TRBJ2-7,.,.,TRBV28,CASSPAGTSSYEQYF,TGTGCCAGCAGCCCGGCCGGGACTTCGTCCTACGAGCAGTACTTC
TRBJ2-5,.,.,TRBV30,CAWSVRVSASPTQYF,TGTGCCTGGAGTGTACGTGTTAGCGCCTCCCCGACCCAGTACTTC
TRBJ2-7,.,few,TRBV6-5,CASGPLSRDVKQYF,TGTGCCAGTGGACCACTTTCCCGGGACGTTAAACAGTACTTC
TRBJ1-4,.,.,TRBV2,CASSPQGVNVGVFF,TGTGCCAGCAGCCCACAGGGAGTTAATGTGGGGGTGTTTTTT